This TCR beta chain stems from a study of human T cells and chemical hapten exposure. Study at large: Mostly female, the patients presented with alopecia areata, totalis or universalis. Across samples, TCR yields varied, mostly owing to small differences in pooled library volumes.

Overall study findings and caveats: Healthy people's immune response may differ from that of the donors, who had alopecia.

The V end was cut by 5 bases, the J end by 2 bases, with 15 bases between. The germline gives CDR1 SGHTA, CDR2 FQGNSA. This CDR3 is built from 15 residues. A single record per CDR3 protein comes from TCRdb applying MiXCR to the RACE reads. The data show about 110,000 distinct CDR3 sequences, 9% to 9.5% seen once. Time point given: patch test 2, 6 weeks after DPC sensitization. The treatment was: therapeutic diphenylcyclopropenone sensitization with weekly scalp DPC. On this clonotype itself: Antigen: not known.

The receptor comes from a woman aged 40-49 years with alopecia areata. Some clones in this sample may be carry-over from other donors' samples. This rearrangement joins TRBV7-2 to TRBJ1-2; D not certain. The sequencing here drew on whole blood, taken in connection with sensitization to the hapten diphenylcyclopropenone (DPC). CDR3 nucleotide sequence: TGTGCCAGCAGCATCCAGCCGACAACAAACTATGGCTACACCTTC. Translated, it gives CASSIQPTTNYGYTF. Full variable domain (remainder filled in from reference TRBV7-2 and TRBJ1-2): GAGVSQSPSNKVTEKGKDVELRCDPISGHTALYWYRQSLGQGLEFLIYFQGNSAPDKSGLPSDRFSAERTGGSVSTLTIQRTQQEDSAVYLCASSIQPTTNYGYTFGSGTRLTVV.